The rows below give T cell receptor beta chains drawn from one sample of a study of blood T cell repertoires in COVID-19. Sequencing was performed with immunoSEQ multiplex PCR; in TCRdb, only in-frame clones are kept and a portion is missing. The table has about 150,000 clones, around 90% seen once; the top ten hold 3.5% to 4.5%. The source material was PBMCs or T cells enriched from blood (not recorded which). These receptors were taken from a woman aged 40 to 50 who had been exposed to COVID-19. The CDR3 runs from the conserved cysteine through the conserved F or W. The D gene is left open where the match is weak. Expanded clones get a size class; other rows say once, few or many, or leave the size out.

>TRBV11-2|NA|TRBJ1-6|NA
TGTGCCAGCAGCTTATACCATTTTACAGGTTCACCCCTCCACTTT
CASSLYHFTGSPLHF
>TRBV18|NA|TRBJ1-1|NA
TGTGCCAGCTCGTCGGGGACGGGGGGCCGGAACACTGAAGCTTTCTTT
CASSSGTGGRNTEAFF
>TRBV24-1|NA|TRBJ1-2|TRBD1
TGTGCCACCTCACCTGGGACAGGGATTCGAGGCTACACCTTC
CATSPGTGIRGYTF
>TRBV19|once|TRBJ1-2|NA
TGTGCCAGTAGTCCCAGCGTCTACTTCTATGGCTACACCTTC
CASSPSVYFYGYTF
>TRBV27|NA|TRBJ1-2|TRBD1
TGTGCCAGCAGCACAGGGGGAGGGCTAGCTAACTATGGCTACACCTTC
CASSTGGGLANYGYTF
>TRBV5-1|NA|TRBJ2-1|TRBD2
TGCGCCAGCAGAAAGAGGGAGGGTAAGGGCAATGAGCAGTTCTTC
CASRKREGKGNEQFF
>TRBV2|NA|TRBJ2-7|TRBD1
TGTGCCAGCAAACCCGGGACAGTCTACGAGCAGTACTTC
CASKPGTVYEQYF
>TRBV11-2|NA|TRBJ2-2|TRBD1
TGTGCCAGCCGGGCAGGGGCAGGGGGTACCGGGGAGCTGTTTTTT
CASRAGAGGTGELFF
>TRBV3-1/TRBV3-2|NA|TRBJ1-2|TRBD1
TGTGCCAGCAGCTCCGGGACAGGCGGGTTTGGCTACACCTTC
CASSSGTGGFGYTF
>TRBV4-3|NA|TRBJ1-4|NA
TGCGCCAGCAGCGGTTCGACAGGCGTCGGGGAAAAACTGTTTTTT
CASSGSTGVGEKLFF
>TRBV2|NA|TRBJ1-1|NA
TGTGCCAGCAGTGTTATGAACACTGAAGCTTTCTTT
CASSVMNTEAFF
>TRBV25-1|NA|TRBJ2-1|TRBD2
TGTGCCAGCAGTAGCGGGAGTCTTTCCTACAATGAGCAGTTCTTC
CASSSGSLSYNEQFF
>TRBV5-1|NA|TRBJ2-3|TRBD2
TGCGCCAGCAGCCCCCTTTTAGCGGGTTTCACAGATACGCAGTATTTT
CASSPLLAGFTDTQYF